This entry concerns a single TCR beta chain. This sample stems from a study of blood T cell repertoires in COVID-19. Libraries were prepared by immunoSEQ multiplex PCR; TCRdb keeps only in-frame clonotypes and omits some of them. The sample holds 150,000 to 200,000 clones; approximately 95% are singletons and the top ten take about 5%. CDR1 is SGHAT and CDR2 is FQNNGV in the germline V gene. The V and J ends lost 5 bases and 1 base respectively, with 8 bases between them. The CDR3 runs 13 residues. Sequencing was performed on peripheral blood. This sequence originates from a woman between 50 and 59 years old with acute or convalescent COVID-19. The chain couples TRBV11-2 to TRBJ1-1; D is uncertain. CDR3 nucleotide sequence: TGTGCCAGCAGCCCCCGAGCGAACACTGAAGCTTTCTTT. It codes for CASSPRANTEAFF.